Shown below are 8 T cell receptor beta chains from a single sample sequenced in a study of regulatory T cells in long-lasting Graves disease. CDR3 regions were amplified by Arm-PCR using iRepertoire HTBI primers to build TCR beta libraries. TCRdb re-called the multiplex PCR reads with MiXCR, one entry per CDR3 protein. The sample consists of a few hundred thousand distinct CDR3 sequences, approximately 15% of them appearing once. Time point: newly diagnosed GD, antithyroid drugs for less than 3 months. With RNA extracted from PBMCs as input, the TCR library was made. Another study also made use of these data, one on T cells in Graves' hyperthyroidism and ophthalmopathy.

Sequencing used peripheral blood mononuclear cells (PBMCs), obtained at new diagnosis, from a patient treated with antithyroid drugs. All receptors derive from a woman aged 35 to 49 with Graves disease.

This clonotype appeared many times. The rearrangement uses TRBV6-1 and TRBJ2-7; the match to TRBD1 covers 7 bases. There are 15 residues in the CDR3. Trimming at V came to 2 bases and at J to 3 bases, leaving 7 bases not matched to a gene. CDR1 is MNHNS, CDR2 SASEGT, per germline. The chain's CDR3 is CASSENRDSYYEQYF. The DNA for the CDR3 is TGTGCCAGCAGTGAAAACCGGGACAGCTACTACGAGCAGTACTTC.

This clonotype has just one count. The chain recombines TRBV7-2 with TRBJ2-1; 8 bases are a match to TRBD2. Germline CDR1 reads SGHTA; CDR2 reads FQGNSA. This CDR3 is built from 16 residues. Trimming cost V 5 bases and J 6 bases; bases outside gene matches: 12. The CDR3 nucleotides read TGTGCCAGCAGCCCCCTTTCGGGAGGGAGGGGCAATGAGCAGTTCTTC. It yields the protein CASSPLSGGRGNEQFF.

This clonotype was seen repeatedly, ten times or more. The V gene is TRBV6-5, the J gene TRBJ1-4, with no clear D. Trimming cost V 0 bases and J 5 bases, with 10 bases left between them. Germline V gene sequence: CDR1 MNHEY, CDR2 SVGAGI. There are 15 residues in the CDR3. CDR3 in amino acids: CASSYSPLRNEKLFF. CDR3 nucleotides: TGTGCCAGCAGTTACTCCCCTCTCAGGAATGAAAAACTGTTTTTT.

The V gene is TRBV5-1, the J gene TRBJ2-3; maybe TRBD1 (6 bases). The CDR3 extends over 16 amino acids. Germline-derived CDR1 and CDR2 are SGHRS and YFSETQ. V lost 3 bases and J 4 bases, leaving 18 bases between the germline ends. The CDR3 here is CASSSSQTGPADTQYF. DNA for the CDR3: TGCGCCAGCAGCTCCAGCCAAACAGGGCCCGCAGATACGCAGTATTTT.

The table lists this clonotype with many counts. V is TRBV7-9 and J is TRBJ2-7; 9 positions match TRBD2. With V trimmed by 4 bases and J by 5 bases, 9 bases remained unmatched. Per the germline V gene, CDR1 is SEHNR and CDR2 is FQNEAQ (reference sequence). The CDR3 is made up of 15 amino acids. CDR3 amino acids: CASSSTGGRADEQYF. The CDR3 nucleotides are TGTGCCAGCAGCTCCACTGGCGGGAGGGCCGACGAGCAGTACTTC.

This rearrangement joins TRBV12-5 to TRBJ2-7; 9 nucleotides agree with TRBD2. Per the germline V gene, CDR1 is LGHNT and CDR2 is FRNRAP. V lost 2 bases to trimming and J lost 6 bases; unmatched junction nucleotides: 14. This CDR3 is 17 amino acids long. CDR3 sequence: CASGLRLAGAVAGEQYF. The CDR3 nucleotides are TGTGCTAGTGGTTTGCGGTTAGCGGGAGCGGTAGCGGGCGAGCAGTACTTC.

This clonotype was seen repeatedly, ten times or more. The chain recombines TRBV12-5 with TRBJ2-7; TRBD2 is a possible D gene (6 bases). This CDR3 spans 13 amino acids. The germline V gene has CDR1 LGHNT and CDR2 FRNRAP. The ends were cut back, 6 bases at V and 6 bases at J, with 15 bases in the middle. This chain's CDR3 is CASGQYGTPEQYF. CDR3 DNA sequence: TGTGCTAGTGGCCAATACGGGACTCCCGAGCAGTACTTC.

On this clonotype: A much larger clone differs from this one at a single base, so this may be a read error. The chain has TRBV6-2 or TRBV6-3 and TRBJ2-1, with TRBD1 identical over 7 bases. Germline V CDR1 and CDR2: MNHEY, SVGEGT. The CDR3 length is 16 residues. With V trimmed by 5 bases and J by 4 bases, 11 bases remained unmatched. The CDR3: CASSGAETGYYNEQFF. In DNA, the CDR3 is TGTGCCAGCAGTGGAGCGGAGACAGGGTATTACAATGAGCAGTTCTTC.